These 28 T cell receptor beta chains share one sample of origin, sequenced in a study of blood T cell repertoires in COVID-19. Measured with immunoSEQ multiplex PCR; TCRdb has only the in-frame clones, and not every one. This table holds fewer than 200,000 clones, around 86% found once. Sequenced: peripheral blood. These receptors were obtained from a man in his fifties or sixties with active or convalescent COVID-19.

This clone turned up a few times. Other nucleotide sequences in the sample specify the same CDR3. This chain connects TRBV2 to TRBJ2-5; 9 positions agree with TRBD2. The V segment lost 9 bases and the J segment 1 base; nucleotides outside the gene matches: 6. CDR1 and CDR2 from the germline V gene are SNHLY and FYNNEI. The CDR3 is 14 amino acids. The CDR3 bases are TGTGCCAGTTACCTAGCGGGAAGCCAAGAGACCCAGTACTTC. Protein sequence: CASYLAGSQETQYF.

In DNA, the CDR3 is TGTGCCACCAGTGAAAACCATAAAGTAGGGGGCTGGAATCAGCCCCAGCATTTT. It is translated as CATSENHKVGGWNQPQHF. The chain uses TRBV24-1 and TRBJ1-5; 7 bases match TRBD1. The CDR3 consists of 18 residues. With V trimmed by 4 bases and J by 4 bases, 15 bases remained unmatched. Germline CDR1 and CDR2: KGHDR and SFDVKD.

The chain combines TRBV9 with TRBJ2-1; TRBD1 matches at 7 bases. Looked up from germline, CDR1 is SGDLS and CDR2 is YYNGEE. The CDR3 consists of 13 residues. V lost 3 bases, J lost 6 bases, and 3 bases stayed unmatched. CDR3 protein: CASSGQGTNEQFF. The DNA for the CDR3 is TGTGCCAGCAGCGGACAGGGTACCAATGAGCAGTTCTTC.

This sequence joins TRBV4-2 and TRBJ2-7; D gene ambiguous. Germline V gene sequence: CDR1 LGHNA, CDR2 YNFKEQ. This CDR3 spans 11 amino acids. V was shortened by 0 bases and J by 6 bases, with 3 bases between the two germline ends. CDR3 region: CASSQDREQYF. The CDR3 DNA reads as TGTGCCAGCAGCCAAGATCGCGAGCAGTACTTC.

This clone was seen only a few times. The chain's CDR3 is CASSQDTSGSYEQYF. The DNA of the CDR3 is TGTGCCAGCAGCCAAGACACTAGCGGGAGTTACGAGCAGTACTTC. This chain joins TRBV4-2 and TRBJ2-7; 11 bases are a match to TRBD2. The germline gives CDR1 LGHNA, CDR2 YNFKEQ. V gave up 0 bases and J gave up 4 bases; unmatched junction bases: 2. The CDR3 length is 15 residues.

V is TRBV7-2 and J is TRBJ1-3; no clear D. CDR1 is SGHTA, CDR2 FQGNSA, per germline. This CDR3 region has 13 residues. Between the trimmed V and J ends, which lost 3 bases and 4 bases, there was a span of 7 bases. The CDR3 DNA reads TGTGCCAGCAGCTTCCAACAGGGAAACACCATATATTTT. Translating gives CASSFQQGNTIYF.

V and J are TRBV24-1 and TRBJ2-1; D unclear. The CDR3 has 13 residues. Germline V CDR1 and CDR2: KGHDR, SFDVKD. V was shortened by 0 bases and J by 7 bases, with 6 bases between the two germline ends. This CDR3 is CATSDLLGNEQFF. Here the CDR3 DNA reads TGTGCCACCAGTGATTTGCTCGGGAATGAGCAGTTCTTC.

This rearrangement joins TRBV7-2 to TRBJ2-1, with TRBD1 matching over 10 bases. The CDR3 runs to 16 residues. With 5 bases clipped from V and 6 bases from J, the junction kept 10 bases outside the gene matches. Germline V gene data show CDR1 as SGHTA and CDR2 as FQGNSA. As DNA, the CDR3 is TGTGCCAGCAGCCCAGACAGGGGGCTGAGAGGCAATGAGCAGTTCTTC. It is translated as CASSPDRGLRGNEQFF.

The chain recombines TRBV9 with TRBJ1-4; 7 bases match TRBD1. The CDR3 is made up of 14 amino acids. With V trimmed by 4 bases and J by 3 bases, 3 bases remained unmatched. Germline CDR1 SGDLS, CDR2 YYNGEE. Here the CDR3 reads CASSPGQANEKLFF. The CDR3 region has the DNA TGTGCCAGCAGCCCCGGACAGGCTAATGAAAAACTGTTTTTT.

J is TRBJ1-3 and V is TRBV3-1 (or the pseudogene TRBV3-2); D gene unclear. The CDR3 extends over 13 amino acids. CDR1 is LGHDT, CDR2 YNNKEL, per germline (reference sequence). Deletions cut 8 bases from V and 4 bases from J, with 12 bases between. Here the CDR3 DNA reads TGTGCCAGCGGCAACTCGGGGGGAAACACCATATATTTT. Translating it yields CASGNSGGNTIYF.

The chain links TRBV18 to TRBJ2-1, with TRBD2 matching over 8 bases. Germline values: CDR1 KGHSH, CDR2 LQKENI. The ends lost 1 base at V and 5 bases at J; junction bases unmatched: 1. CDR3 size: 14 residues. CDR3 sequence (DNA): TGTGCCAGCTCACCACTAGCGGGAAACAATGAGCAGTTCTTC. Translation: CASSPLAGNNEQFF.

J is TRBJ2-7 and V is TRBV6-6; 8 bases align to TRBD1. Germline-derived CDR1 and CDR2 are MNHNY and SVGAGI (reference sequence). The CDR3 loop spans 14 amino acids. V shed 5 bases, J shed 5 bases, and the junction held 8 bases outside the gene matches. The CDR3 sequence: CASSEPQGVNEQYF. Here the CDR3 DNA reads TGTGCCAGCAGTGAGCCACAGGGGGTAAACGAGCAGTACTTC.

CDR3 in DNA: TGTGCCAGCAGCCTCGGGACAGGGAGCACCGGGGAGCTGTTTTTT. Amino acid sequence: CASSLGTGSTGELFF. The gene calls are TRBV7-9 and TRBJ2-2; 9 bases map to TRBD1. CDR1 and CDR2 (germline): SEHNR, FQNEAQ (reference sequence). CDR3 length: 15 residues. J was trimmed by 4 bases and V by 5 bases; bases with no gene match: 5.

The gene calls are TRBV6-2 or TRBV6-3 and TRBJ1-5; TRBD1 is a possible D gene (6 bases). CDR1 and CDR2 (germline): MNHEY, SVGEGT. V was cut by 2 bases and J by 7 bases, with 18 bases left in between. This CDR3 is 16 amino acids long. CDR3 in amino acids: CASSYSGARGNQPQHF. CDR3 nucleotide sequence: TGTGCCAGCAGTTACAGCGGCGCCAGGGGAAACCAGCCCCAGCATTTT.

This chain joins TRBV10-1 and TRBJ1-1, with a tentative D call TRBD1 (6 bases). Trimming left V 4 bases short and J 1 base short, with 10 bases between. CDR1 and CDR2 from the germline V gene are WNHNN and SYGVQD (reference sequence). CDR3 length equals 14 residues. The CDR3 protein is CASSGTAPNTEAFF. In nucleotides, the CDR3 is TGCGCCAGCAGTGGGACAGCCCCGAACACTGAAGCTTTCTTT.

The V and J genes are TRBV15 and TRBJ1-2; D is undetermined. The CDR3 totals 15 residues. V shed 2 bases and J shed 0 bases, with 10 bases lying between them. The germline V gene has CDR1 LNHNV and CDR2 YYDKDF (reference sequence). The CDR3 loop reads CATSRPPGTNYGYTF. As DNA, the CDR3 is TGTGCCACCAGCAGACCGCCCGGGACTAACTATGGCTACACCTTC.

This rearrangement joins TRBV19 to TRBJ1-3; weak D call: TRBD1 (5 bases). The V gene's germline CDR1 is LNHDA and CDR2 SQIVND (reference sequence). The CDR3 extends over 15 amino acids. V lost 6 bases and J lost 0, with 12 bases in between. CDR3 in amino acids: CASSGDSTSGNTIYF. CDR3 coding DNA: TGTGCCAGTAGCGGTGACAGCACCTCTGGAAACACCATATATTTT.

The genes are TRBV19 and TRBJ2-1; 7 bases map to TRBD1. The CDR3 is made up of 17 amino acids. With 3 bases clipped from V and 0 bases from J, the junction kept 8 bases outside the gene matches. Per the germline V gene, CDR1 is LNHDA and CDR2 is SQIVND (reference sequence). Here the CDR3 DNA reads TGTGCCAGTAGTATCCTGGCCTCAGGGGGCTCCTACAATGAGCAGTTCTTC. Translation gives CASSILASGGSYNEQFF.

The sample holds one count of this clone. The chain uses TRBV27 and TRBJ2-3, with TRBD1 matching 8 bases. J lost 0 bases, V lost 4 bases, and 12 bases had no gene match. CDR1 is MNHEY and CDR2 is SMNVEV in the germline V gene (reference sequence). This CDR3 comprises 18 residues. Written as DNA, the CDR3 is TGTGCCAGCAGTTCCTATTTCGGACAGGGCATAAGCACAGATACGCAGTATTTT. Translating it yields CASSSYFGQGISTDTQYF.

Here the CDR3 DNA reads TGTGCCAGCTCACTTAGGGACAGCGGAGTAAAACTGTTTTTT. Protein product: CASSLRDSGVKLFF. The chain couples TRBV18 to TRBJ1-4; the match to TRBD1 covers 7 bases. CDR3 length: 14 residues. Unmatched junction bases numbered 9, after V lost 4 bases and J lost 10 bases. Germline CDR1 is KGHSH and CDR2 is LQKENI.

The gene calls are TRBV6-2 or TRBV6-3 and TRBJ2-1, with D possibly being TRBD2 (5 bases). This CDR3 spans 13 amino acids. Per the germline V gene, CDR1 is MNHEY and CDR2 is SVGEGT. The V gene lost 0 bases and the J gene lost 5 bases, with 5 bases spanning the gap. The CDR3 loop reads CASSYSGDNEQFF. CDR3 coding DNA: TGTGCCAGCAGTTACTCCGGGGACAATGAGCAGTTCTTC.

This clone was detected once. The genes are TRBV11-1 and TRBJ2-1; no reliable D call. This CDR3 has 14 amino acids. Germline V lookup: CDR1 SGHAT, CDR2 FQDESV (reference sequence). V lost 2 bases, J lost 6 bases, and 11 bases lay in between. CDR3 sequence reads: CASSLPTHVNEQFF. CDR3 DNA sequence: TGTGCCAGCAGCTTACCCACACACGTCAATGAGCAGTTCTTC.

This chain joins TRBV7-9 and TRBJ2-5, with TRBD2 matching over 9 bases. After removal of 1 base from V and 5 bases from J, the junction contained 8 bases not matched to a gene. The germline gives CDR1 SEHNR, CDR2 FQNEAQ (reference sequence). The CDR3 is 16 residues long. CDR3 nucleotide sequence: TGTGCCAGCAGCTTAGGGACTAGCGCCTTCGGGGAGACCCAGTACTTC. Encoded protein: CASSLGTSAFGETQYF.

The V call is TRBV5-1, the J call TRBJ1-1; D is ambiguous. Germline V gives CDR1 SGHRS, CDR2 YFSETQ. V was cut by 2 bases and J by 3 bases, with 14 bases left in between. This CDR3 has 15 amino acids. The DNA for the CDR3 is TGCGCCAGCAGCTTAGAGGGTCAAACTTACACTGAAGCTTTCTTT. This translates into CASSLEGQTYTEAFF. Full variable domain (outside the CDR3, taken from reference TRBV5-1 and TRBJ1-1): KAGVTQTPRYLIKTRGQQVTLSCSPISGHRSVSWYQQTPGQGLQFLFEYFSETQRNKGNFPGRFSGRQFSNSRSEMNVSTLELGDSALYLCASSLEGQTYTEAFFGQGTRLTVV.

This chain joins TRBV30 and TRBJ2-7, with 7 bases lining up with TRBD1. The CDR3 has 13 residues. Per the germline V gene, CDR1 is GTSNPN and CDR2 is SVGIG (reference sequence). Trimming at V came to 3 bases and at J to 6 bases, leaving 8 bases not matched to a gene. CDR3 DNA sequence: TGTGCCTGGAGAGGTCAGGGGGTCGGCGAGCAGTACTTC. It codes for CAWRGQGVGEQYF.

The chain joins TRBV6-1 to TRBJ2-3; maybe TRBD2 (5 bases). Trimming cost V 3 bases and J 3 bases, with 25 bases left between them. Germline V gene data show CDR1 as MNHNS and CDR2 as SASEGT. The CDR3 contains 19 residues. The chain's CDR3 is CASSDYARTVRKATDTQYF. In nucleotides, the CDR3 is TGTGCCAGCAGTGATTATGCCCGGACTGTCCGTAAAGCTACAGATACGCAGTATTTT.

The chain carries TRBV6-1 and TRBJ2-1; 8 nucleotides match TRBD1. With 1 base clipped from V and 15 bases from J, the junction kept 5 bases outside the gene matches. This CDR3 region has 12 residues. Germline CDR1 is MNHNS and CDR2 is SASEGT. The CDR3 coding sequence is TGTGCCAGCAGTGAAGTTAAGGACAGGGTGTTCTTC. Amino acids: CASSEVKDRVFF.

V usage is TRBV5-1 and J usage is TRBJ2-5; D gene unclear. Germline V CDR1 and CDR2: SGHRS, YFSETQ. The CDR3 is made up of 14 amino acids. Trimming took off 0 bases at V and 5 bases at J, with 11 bases between the two ends. The CDR3 DNA follows: TGCGCCAGCAGCTTGGGGAGCCCTGTTGAGACCCAGTACTTC. The encoded protein is CASSLGSPVETQYF.